This T cell receptor beta chain was sequenced during a study of blood T cell repertoires in COVID-19. Study-wide context: From the United States, Italy and Spain came samples of acute and convalescent COVID-19. Sample material is recorded as cDNA or gDNA derived from T cells, B-cell-depleted T cells, or PBMCs.

CDR3 length equals 15 residues. Germline-derived CDR1 and CDR2 are KGHSH and LQKENI. The V gene lost 1 base and the J gene lost 1 base, with 7 bases spanning the gap. In the authors' methods: It was from reference gene primer amplification that nucleated cell counts were estimated. Generated by immunoSEQ multiplex PCR, the TCRdb table keeps only in-frame clones and is missing some. From that table come the V and J calls and clone size; the DNA was used to work out D and trimming. The sample has about 270,000 clones; around nine tenths are singletons. The receptor was derived from a man in his forties or fifties who had recovered from COVID-19. The chain is built from TRBV18 and TRBJ2-2; D gene ambiguous. Source material: peripheral blood. The CDR3 protein is CASSPLRGNTGELFF. The CDR3 bases are TGTGCCAGCTCACCACTAAGAGGGAACACCGGGGAGCTGTTTTTT.